A single sample gave rise to the 22 T cell receptor beta chains below, sequenced in a study of shared clonotypes between healthy human individuals. TCRdb's table, derived via immunoSEQ multiplex PCR, lists solely in-frame clones and lacks some. The table shows about 580,000 clones, with about 98% occurring only once. Naive CD8 isolation took CD45RO-negative cells positively selected for CCR7 and excluded terminally differentiated effector memory CD45RA+ cells. The sample was naive CD8+ T cells sorted from blood. The receptors were gathered from a man aged 30 to 45 in good health.

The V gene is TRBV28, the J gene TRBJ2-7, with D hard to call. Germline CDR1 and CDR2: MDHEN and SYDVKM. The ends were cut back, 4 bases at V and 3 bases at J, with 7 bases in the middle. This CDR3 has 12 residues. CDR3 in DNA: TGTGCCAGCAGTTGGGCCGGCTACGAGCAGTACTTC. The encoded protein is CASSWAGYEQYF. The variable domain in full, with the rest retrieved from reference TRBV28 and TRBJ2-7, is DVKVTQSSRYLVKRTGEKVFLECVQDMDHENMFWYRQDPGLGLRLIYFSYDVKMKEKGDIPEGYSVSREKKERFSLILESASTNQTSMYLCASSWAGYEQYFGPGTRLTVT.

The rearrangement joins TRBV27 to TRBJ2-2, with 8 bases that match TRBD1. CDR1 is MNHEY and CDR2 is SMNVEV in the germline V gene (reference sequence). The V gene end was trimmed by 5 bases and the J gene end by 3 bases; junction bases not matched to a gene: 8. The length of the CDR3 is 16 residues. This chain's CDR3 is CASSIQGGLDTGELFF. The CDR3 nucleotides are TGTGCCAGCAGTATACAGGGGGGCCTTGACACCGGGGAGCTGTTTTTT.

The rearrangement links TRBV5-1 to TRBJ2-1, with 8 nucleotides matching TRBD2. The junction had 4 bases not matched to a gene; V was cut back by 3 bases and J by 5 bases. This CDR3 comprises 14 residues. CDR1 is SGHRS, CDR2 YFSETQ, per germline. CDR3 nucleotides: TGCGCCAGCAGCTCACTAGCGGCCGACAATGAGCAGTTCTTC. Amino acid sequence: CASSSLAADNEQFF.

The chain links TRBV9 to TRBJ2-2; 7 bases match TRBD2. The junction had 14 bases not matched to a gene; V was cut back by 4 bases and J by 5 bases. CDR1 and CDR2 from the germline V gene are SGDLS and YYNGEE. The CDR3 contains 17 residues. As DNA, the CDR3 is TGTGCCAGCAGCTTAGAGGCTAGCGGACGACGGACCGGGGAGCTGTTTTTT. It encodes CASSLEASGRRTGELFF.

The rearrangement links TRBV27 to TRBJ2-3; 14 nucleotides match TRBD2. Germline CDR1 MNHEY, CDR2 SMNVEV (reference sequence). This CDR3 spans 17 amino acids. The V segment lost 2 bases and the J segment 7 bases; nucleotides outside the gene matches: 8. CDR3: CASSLLGLAGGINTQYF. The CDR3 DNA reads as TGTGCCAGCAGTTTACTAGGACTAGCGGGAGGCATAAATACGCAGTATTTT.

The chain links TRBV4-2 to TRBJ2-2; no definite D call. Trimming took 5 bases from V and 1 from J, leaving 11 bases between them. The germline V gene encodes CDR1 LGHNA and CDR2 YNFKEQ. The CDR3 extends over 15 amino acids. CDR3 bases: TGTGCCAGCAGCTCCCAGGACCGGAACACCGGGGAGCTGTTTTTT. Translating gives CASSSQDRNTGELFF.

This chain uses TRBV23-1 with TRBJ2-7, with unresolved D. TRBV23-1 is identified as an open reading frame with a role that is uncertain. The V gene lost 4 bases and the J gene lost 1 base, with 17 bases spanning the gap. The CDR3 has 16 amino acids. CDR3 region: CASSPTAGRSSYEQYF. As DNA, the CDR3 is TGCGCCAGCAGTCCAACGGCAGGAAGGAGTTCCTACGAGCAGTACTTC.

The CDR3 loop is CASRRRPVPQETQYF. DNA for the CDR3: TGTGCCAGCAGACGTCGTCCGGTGCCCCAAGAGACCCAGTACTTC. This chain links TRBV7-9 with TRBJ2-5; D gene unclear. The CDR3 has 15 amino acids. Germline CDR1 SEHNR, CDR2 FQNEAQ (reference sequence). V gave up 6 bases and J gave up 1 base, with 15 bases separating them.

V usage is TRBV10-1 and J usage is TRBJ2-7, with a tentative D call TRBD1 (5 bases). The CDR3 length is 13 residues. Germline V gene data show CDR1 as WNHNN and CDR2 as SYGVQD (reference sequence). V was cut by 6 bases and J by 1 base, with 10 bases left in between. Here the CDR3 DNA reads TGCGCCAGCAGCGCACAGGAATCCTACGAGCAGTACTTC. The encoded protein is CASSAQESYEQYF.

The rearrangement joins TRBV19 to TRBJ2-7, with D tentatively TRBD1 or TRBD2 (5 bases each). V dropped 3 bases and J dropped 2 bases, with 11 bases sitting between them. CDR1 is LNHDA and CDR2 is SQIVND in the germline V gene (reference sequence). The CDR3 is 14 amino acids. In DNA, the CDR3 is TGTGCCAGTAGTATCACCGGGACCACCTACGAGCAGTACTTC. It specifies CASSITGTTYEQYF.

The V and J genes are TRBV29-1 and TRBJ2-7; 8 bases are shared with TRBD1. The CDR3 spans 13 residues. The ends lost 4 bases at V and 4 bases at J; junction bases unmatched: 6. CDR1 SQVTM and CDR2 ANQGSEA come from the germline V gene. CDR3 in amino acids: CSVVRTGSYEQYF. CDR3 nucleotide sequence: TGCAGCGTTGTGCGGACAGGGTCATACGAGCAGTACTTC.

This rearrangement joins TRBV5-1 to TRBJ2-1; 11 positions agree with TRBD2. The CDR3 has 16 amino acids. The germline gives CDR1 SGHRS, CDR2 YFSETQ. After removal of 4 bases from V and 8 bases from J, the junction contained 11 bases not matched to a gene. The CDR3 DNA sequence: TGCGCCAGCAGCGTAAAGACTAGCGGGACAGTCCATGAGCAGTTCTTC. Its protein is CASSVKTSGTVHEQFF.

Turning to this clone: Other DNA sequences in this sample translate to the same CDR3. The chain uses TRBV7-9 and TRBJ2-7, with D possibly called TRBD1 or TRBD2 (5 bases each). Trimming shortened V by 4 bases and J by 0 bases, and 10 bases separated the two germline ends. Germline V gives CDR1 SEHNR, CDR2 FQNEAQ (reference sequence). This CDR3 contains 14 residues. In DNA, the CDR3 is TGTGCCAGCAGCTCTGGGACGGGCTCCTACGAGCAGTACTTC. Translated: CASSSGTGSYEQYF. Full variable domain (remainder filled in from reference TRBV7-9 and TRBJ2-7): DTGVSQNPRHKITKRGQNVTFRCDPISEHNRLYWYRQTLGQGPEFLTYFQNEAQLEKSRLLSDRFSAERPKGSFSTLEIQRTEQGDSAMYLCASSSGTGSYEQYFGPGTRLTVT.

The rearrangement uses TRBV29-1 and TRBJ2-1; D might be TRBD1 (5 bases). In germline, CDR1 is SQVTM, CDR2 ANQGSEA. V was pared by 5 bases and J by 0 bases, with 14 bases between. This CDR3 spans 15 amino acids. The CDR3 sequence: CSVNYRLHSYNEQFF. For the CDR3, the DNA is TGCAGCGTTAATTACAGGCTCCACTCCTACAATGAGCAGTTCTTC.

J is TRBJ1-5 and V is TRBV6-5; no clear D gene. Trimming removed 5 bases at V and 7 bases at J, with 12 bases between. Germline V gives CDR1 MNHEY, CDR2 SVGAGI. The CDR3 totals 13 residues. CDR3 nucleotides: TGTGCCAGCAGTGACGGGTCGCACCAGCCCCAGCATTTT. Translation: CASSDGSHQPQHF.

This chain links TRBV6-1 with TRBJ2-7, with D perhaps TRBD1 (6 bases). The CDR3 length is 15 residues. Germline assignment: CDR1 MNHNS and CDR2 SASEGT. The V end lost 2 bases, the J end lost 3 bases, and 14 bases lay between the germline ends. In nucleotides, the CDR3 is TGTGCCAGCAGTGAATCCACAGGGCCCATCTACGAGCAGTACTTC. It codes for CASSESTGPIYEQYF.

This clone was seen a handful of times. The V gene is TRBV5-1, the J gene TRBJ2-7; D remains ambiguous. CDR1 is SGHRS, CDR2 YFSETQ, per germline. Trimming took off 0 bases at V and 2 bases at J, with 15 bases between the two ends. This CDR3 has 16 residues. Here the CDR3 DNA reads TGCGCCAGCAGCTTGGCGGGCAGCCATTCTACCTACGAGCAGTACTTC. This encodes CASSLAGSHSTYEQYF.

The chain combines TRBV7-2 with TRBJ2-2; possibly TRBD1 for D (5 bases). This CDR3 is built from 17 residues. The V end was cut by 5 bases, the J end by 2 bases, with 18 bases between. Germline lookup yields CDR1 SGHTA and CDR2 FQGNSA. The CDR3 DNA is TGTGCCAGCAGCCCCCCTCAGGGTAGCATAAACACCGGGGAGCTGTTTTTT. Amino acid sequence: CASSPPQGSINTGELFF.

The genes are TRBV27 and TRBJ2-1, with 11 bases that match TRBD2. Germline-derived CDR1 and CDR2 are MNHEY and SMNVEV (reference sequence). The CDR3 runs to 16 residues. The ends lost 2 bases at V and 6 bases at J; junction bases unmatched: 6. The CDR3 region is CASSLVLTSGTNEQFF. DNA for the CDR3: TGTGCCAGCAGTTTAGTGTTGACTAGCGGGACCAATGAGCAGTTCTTC.

V usage is TRBV7-8 and J usage is TRBJ2-2; 7 bases map to TRBD2. The germline V gene has CDR1 SGHVS and CDR2 FQNEAQ. The CDR3 extends over 20 amino acids. V trimming: 5 bases; J trimming: 0 bases; junction bases outside the gene matches: 18. CDR3: CASSPLPGLTLGPNTGELFF. DNA for the CDR3: TGTGCCAGCAGCCCACTACCGGGACTAACTTTAGGCCCGAACACCGGGGAGCTGTTTTTT.

The chain employs TRBV27 and TRBJ1-4; D remains ambiguous. CDR1 is MNHEY, CDR2 SMNVEV, per germline (reference sequence). The V and J ends lost 6 bases and 8 bases respectively, with 7 bases between them. CDR3 size: 11 residues. In DNA, the CDR3 is TGTGCCAGCAGGGATCAGGAAAAACTGTTTTTT. Protein: CASRDQEKLFF.

This chain joins TRBV5-1 and TRBJ1-5; D is undetermined. This CDR3 contains 16 residues. V was shortened by 0 bases and J by 4 bases, with 14 bases between the two germline ends. CDR1 SGHRS and CDR2 YFSETQ come from the germline V gene. The DNA for the CDR3 is TGCGCCAGCAGCTTGGGGAGGTGCGGGAGGAATCAGCCCCAGCATTTT. This encodes CASSLGRCGRNQPQHF.